This T cell receptor beta chain stems from a study of OX40 agonist ivuxolimab in advanced cancers. Whole-study context: The patients received agonistic anti-OX40 (CD134) antibody ivuxolimab. Each patient was given ivuxolimab into a vein every 2 weeks, at 0.01 to 10 mg/kg. Study results and limitations: Expanded clones were, on average, more numerous in CD8+ T cells than in CD4+.

This clone has only one observation. As yet, its antigen is unknown. In the same sample, other DNA sequences code for this CDR3. TCRdb's copy holds only in-frame clones and misses some; the assay was immunoSEQ multiplex PCR. The table has around 99,000 clones, around 93% seen once; the top ten hold approximately 1.3%. V lost 5 bases, J lost 0 bases, and 5 bases lay in between. Germline V gives CDR1 KGHSH, CDR2 LQKENI. CDR3 size: 12 residues. Specimen: CD4+ or CD8+ T cells sorted from blood, collected in a trial of the OX40 agonist ivuxolimab. V gene TRBV18 combines with J gene TRBJ2-7, with no clear D. The receptor was derived from an adult with an advanced solid tumor such as melanoma, head and neck, liver or kidney cancer. The CDR3, as DNA: TGTGCCAGCTCATCGAGCTCCTACGAGCAGTACTTC. As protein: CASSSSSYEQYF. Full variable domain (remainder filled in from reference TRBV18 and TRBJ2-7): NAGVMQNPRHLVRRRGQEARLRCSPMKGHSHVYWYRQLPEEGLKFMVYLQKENIIDESGMPKERFSAEFPKEGPSILRIQQVVRGDSAAYFCASSSSSYEQYFGPGTRLTVT.